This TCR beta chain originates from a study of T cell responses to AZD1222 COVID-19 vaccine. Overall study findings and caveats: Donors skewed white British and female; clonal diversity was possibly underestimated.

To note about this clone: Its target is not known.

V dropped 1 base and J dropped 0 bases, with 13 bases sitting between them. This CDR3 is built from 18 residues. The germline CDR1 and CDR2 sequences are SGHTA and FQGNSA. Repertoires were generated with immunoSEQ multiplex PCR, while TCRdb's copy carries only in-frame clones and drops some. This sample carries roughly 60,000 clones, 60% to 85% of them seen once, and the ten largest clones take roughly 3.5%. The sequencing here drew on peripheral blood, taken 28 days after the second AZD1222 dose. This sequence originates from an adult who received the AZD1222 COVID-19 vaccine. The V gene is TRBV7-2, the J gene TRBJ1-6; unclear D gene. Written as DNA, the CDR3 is TGTGCCAGCAGCTTAGTAAGGCTATCCAGCTCCTATAATTCACCCCTCCACTTT. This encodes CASSLVRLSSSYNSPLHF.